Listed here are 9 T cell receptor beta chains from one sample, sequenced in a study of spatial heterogeneity in lung cancer. The sample's time point: sample taken at primary tumor resection. TCRdb ran MiXCR on the 5' RACE reads and lists one entry per CDR3 protein. The table has approximately 2,100 distinct CDR3 sequences, 7.2% seen once; the top ten hold 11%. Sequenced material: normal lung tissue next to the tumor, taken at surgery. The source is a female donor with early-stage non-small cell lung cancer.

This clonotype is categorized as medium-sized (0.01 to 0.1%). The rearrangement uses TRBV6-2 or TRBV6-3 and TRBJ2-2; 7 bases line up with TRBD1. Germline values: CDR1 MNHEY, CDR2 SVGEGT. The V and J ends lost 11 bases and 4 bases, in that order; junction bases with no gene match: 7. The CDR3 extends over 13 amino acids. CDR3 sequence: CAGGQTTTGELFF. In DNA, the CDR3 is TGTGCCGGGGGACAGACTACCACCGGGGAGCTGTTTTTT.

This clonotype is labeled medium-sized. This chain links TRBV12-3 or TRBV12-4 with TRBJ1-1; the match to TRBD1 covers 10 bases. The J segment lost 8 bases and the V segment lost 6 bases, leaving 15 bases of the junction unmatched. This CDR3 contains 16 residues. Here the CDR3 DNA reads TGTGCCAGCAGGAAGACTCCGGGACAGGGGCCTATGGAAGCTTTCTTT. It codes for CASRKTPGQGPMEAFF.

By sample share, this clonotype is medium-sized. The rearrangement joins TRBV2 to TRBJ2-1; 11 nucleotides align to TRBD2. The germline gives CDR1 SNHLY, CDR2 FYNNEI. The V gene end was trimmed by 4 bases and the J gene end by 7 bases; junction bases not matched to a gene: 12. The CDR3 has 17 residues. The CDR3 DNA is TGTGCCAGCAGTGGAGGTGATAGCGGGGGGGCCTTGAATGAGCAGTTCTTC. Translation gives CASSGGDSGGALNEQFF.

This clonotype is medium-sized within its sample. This chain links TRBV7-9 with TRBJ1-1, with TRBD1 matching 7 bases. The trim removed 5 bases at V and 6 bases at J, leaving 9 bases unmatched. CDR1 is SEHNR and CDR2 is FQNEAQ in the germline V gene (reference sequence). The CDR3 is 14 residues long. This CDR3 is CASSPTGSASEAFF. The CDR3 DNA reads as TGTGCCAGCAGCCCGACAGGGTCAGCCTCTGAAGCTTTCTTT. The full variable domain, with the rest looked up from reference TRBV7-9 and TRBJ1-1, is DTGVSQNPRHKITKRGQNVTFRCDPISEHNRLYWYRQTLGQGPEFLTYFQNEAQLEKSRLLSDRFSAERPKGSFSTLEIQRTEQGDSAMYLCASSPTGSASEAFFGQGTRLTVV.

In its sample, this clonotype ranks as medium-sized (0.01 to 0.1%). The chain employs TRBV5-1 and TRBJ2-3; D ambiguous. Trimming took 0 bases from V and 6 from J, leaving 2 bases between them. This CDR3 spans 11 amino acids. Per the germline V gene, CDR1 is SGHRS and CDR2 is YFSETQ. The CDR3 sequence is CASSLGDTQYF. The CDR3 region has the DNA TGCGCCAGCAGCTTGGGCGATACGCAGTATTTT. The complete variable domain, with remaining parts taken from reference TRBV5-1 and TRBJ2-3, reads KAGVTQTPRYLIKTRGQQVTLSCSPISGHRSVSWYQQTPGQGLQFLFEYFSETQRNKGNFPGRFSGRQFSNSRSEMNVSTLELGDSALYLCASSLGDTQYFGPGTRLTVL.

This clonotype is categorized as large. This chain joins TRBV12-3 or TRBV12-4 and TRBJ1-1, with D possibly TRBD1 on 5 matching bases. The V gene lost 6 bases and the J gene lost 3 bases, with 14 bases spanning the gap. This CDR3 region has 14 residues. CDR3 bases: TGTGCCAGCAGCCCGACAGCTCGGGACACTGAAGCTTTCTTT. Amino acids: CASSPTARDTEAFF.

This clonotype qualifies as medium-sized. V gene TRBV2 combines with J gene TRBJ2-1, with 8 positions matching TRBD2. The CDR3 sequence is 14 residues long. J was trimmed by 7 bases and V by 3 bases; bases with no gene match: 5. Germline V gives CDR1 SNHLY, CDR2 FYNNEI. CDR3 bases: TGTGCCAGCAGTGACCGAGCGGGGGCAAATGAGCAGTTCTTC. It translates to CASSDRAGANEQFF. Full variable domain (missing parts from reference TRBV2 and TRBJ2-1): EPEVTQTPSHQVTQMGQEVILRCVPISNHLYFYWYRQILGQKVEFLVSFYNNEISEKSEIFDDQFSVERPDGSNFTLKIRSTKLEDSAMYFCASSDRAGANEQFFGPGTRLTVL.

This clonotype is termed medium-sized (0.01 to 0.1%). The chain couples TRBV4-1 to TRBJ2-7; 10 bases line up with TRBD1. This CDR3 comprises 14 residues. Germline V gives CDR1 MGHRA, CDR2 YSYEKL. Losses at the gene ends were 4 bases for V and 3 bases for J; bases not matched to a gene: 3. CDR3 protein: CASSPDRGGYEQYF. CDR3 DNA: TGCGCCAGCAGCCCGGACAGGGGGGGCTACGAGCAGTACTTC.

In this sample, this clonotype is medium-sized (0.01 to 0.1%). The chain joins TRBV20-1 to TRBJ2-7; D call uncertain. From germline, CDR1 is DFQATT and CDR2 SNEGSKA (reference sequence). The CDR3 totals 15 residues. V lost 6 bases to trimming and J lost 0 bases, with 18 bases between them. The CDR3: CSAQNPSLPSYEQYF. The CDR3 nucleotides read TGCAGTGCCCAAAATCCTTCACTCCCCTCCTACGAGCAGTACTTC.